This passage covers 18 T cell receptor beta chains from one sample sequenced in a study of CD8 T cells in Susac syndrome. RNA amounts of roughly 0.5 to 1 ug underwent reverse transcription with random hexamers. TCRdb passed the immunoSEQ multiplex PCR reads through MiXCR, listing each CDR3 protein once. The repertoire holds approximately 110,000 distinct CDR3 sequences, with over 85% as singletons. Material for sequencing was CD4+ T cells from PBMCs. All receptors derive from a human donor in good health.

The chain couples TRBV5-1 to TRBJ2-1; 9 bases map to TRBD2. CDR1 is SGHRS, CDR2 YFSETQ, per germline. The J segment lost 5 bases and the V segment lost 0 bases, leaving 3 bases of the junction unmatched. The CDR3 spans 15 residues. This chain's CDR3 is CASSLAIAGDNEQFF. In nucleotides, the CDR3 is TGCGCCAGCAGCTTGGCGATAGCGGGAGACAATGAGCAGTTCTTC.

The chain has TRBV7-9 and TRBJ2-2, with D perhaps matching TRBD1 or TRBD2 (5 bases each). V was clipped by 2 bases and J by 2 bases, with 15 bases between them. The CDR3 extends over 17 amino acids. Germline V gene lookup returns CDR1 SEHNR and CDR2 FQNEAQ (reference sequence). Here the CDR3 reads CASSLPHSGRNTGELFF. Here the CDR3 DNA reads TGTGCCAGCAGCTTACCCCATTCAGGGAGAAACACCGGGGAGCTGTTTTTT.

The rearrangement joins TRBV10-1 to TRBJ2-1, with unresolved D. The CDR3 length is 13 residues. Germline CDR1 reads WNHNN; CDR2 reads SYGVQD (reference sequence). V shed 4 bases and J shed 1 base, with 5 bases lying between them. The CDR3 spells CASSVGSYNEQFF. The CDR3 DNA reads as TGCGCCAGCAGTGTCGGGTCCTACAATGAGCAGTTCTTC.

The chain employs TRBV4-3 and TRBJ2-2, with D perhaps matching TRBD1 or TRBD2 (6 bases each). Germline assignment: CDR1 LGHNA and CDR2 YSLEER. The CDR3 sequence is 15 residues long. V was cut by 6 bases and J by 0 bases, with 11 bases left in between. The CDR3 nucleotides read TGCGCCAGCAGTATGGAGGGGGCGAACACCGGGGAGCTGTTTTTT. This gives the protein CASSMEGANTGELFF.

V gene TRBV7-9 combines with J gene TRBJ2-5; 7 nucleotides agree with TRBD2. The trim removed 3 bases at V and 4 bases at J, leaving 20 bases unmatched. The CDR3 is 19 residues long. Germline values: CDR1 SEHNR, CDR2 FQNEAQ (reference sequence). The CDR3 region is CASSFGTLAGVGRGETQYF. The CDR3 DNA follows: TGTGCCAGCAGCTTTGGAACTTTGGCGGGAGTAGGTCGAGGAGAGACCCAGTACTTC.

V gene TRBV4-3 combines with J gene TRBJ1-2; the D gene is possibly TRBD1 (5 bases). The CDR3 runs 15 residues. V was pared by 0 bases and J by 3 bases, with 11 bases between. Germline CDR1 reads LGHNA; CDR2 reads YSLEER. CDR3 DNA sequence: TGCGCCAGCAGCCAAGACCCCGACAGCTACTATGGCTACACCTTC. Residues: CASSQDPDSYYGYTF.

The chain couples TRBV20-1 to TRBJ2-7, with D perhaps matching TRBD1 (5 bases). V lost 1 base and J 5 bases, leaving 18 bases between the germline ends. CDR1 is DFQATT and CDR2 is SNEGSKA in the germline V gene (reference sequence). The CDR3 runs 15 residues. This chain's CDR3 is CSARAPGLVNHEQYF. CDR3 bases: TGCAGTGCTAGAGCTCCAGGGCTAGTTAACCACGAGCAGTACTTC.

The rearrangement joins TRBV29-1 to TRBJ2-1; 11 bases align to TRBD2. Germline-derived CDR1 and CDR2 are SQVTM and ANQGSEA. V dropped 2 bases and J dropped 2; count of bases not matched to a gene: 11. The length of the CDR3 is 18 residues. CDR3 bases: TGCAGCGTTGAACTTAGGGGGCCGACTAGCGGGACCTACAATGAGCAGTTCTTC. Its translation: CSVELRGPTSGTYNEQFF.

This chain joins TRBV4-3 and TRBJ2-7, with a tentative D call TRBD2 (5 bases). Per the germline V gene, CDR1 is LGHNA and CDR2 is YSLEER. The V and J ends lost 0 bases and 0 bases respectively, with 12 bases between them. This CDR3 spans 16 amino acids. The CDR3 sequence is CASSQDTLGSSYEQYF. CDR3 in DNA: TGCGCCAGCAGCCAAGATACCTTGGGGAGCTCCTACGAGCAGTACTTC.

J is TRBJ1-2 and V is TRBV9; D might be TRBD1 (5 bases). The V end was cut by 0 bases, the J end by 8 bases, with 14 bases between. The CDR3 has 14 residues. The germline V gene encodes CDR1 SGDLS and CDR2 YYNGEE. The CDR3 protein is CASSVEDNWRGYTF. The CDR3 region has the DNA TGTGCCAGCAGCGTAGAGGACAATTGGCGCGGCTACACCTTC.

This clonotype was seen a handful of times. The V and J genes are TRBV29-1 and TRBJ2-7; D unresolved. V was trimmed by 4 bases and J by 2 bases, leaving 12 bases between them. CDR3 length equals 13 residues. CDR1 is SQVTM and CDR2 is ANQGSEA in the germline V gene. CDR3 region: CSVGAAGAYEQYF. The CDR3 coding sequence is TGCAGCGTTGGGGCGGCAGGAGCCTACGAGCAGTACTTC.

V is TRBV11-2 and J is TRBJ1-1; D gene ambiguous. CDR1 and CDR2 (germline): SGHAT, FQNNGV. V dropped 0 bases and J dropped 9 bases, with 14 bases sitting between them. This CDR3 spans 14 amino acids. The chain's CDR3 is CASSLERGSLKAFF. The DNA of the CDR3 is TGTGCCAGCAGCTTAGAGCGTGGGTCCCTAAAAGCTTTCTTT.

The chain couples TRBV18 to TRBJ1-1; TRBD1 is a possible D gene (5 bases). Deletions cut 3 bases from V and 2 bases from J, with 7 bases between. Germline CDR1 KGHSH, CDR2 LQKENI. CDR3 size: 13 residues. CDR3 sequence (DNA): TGTGCCAGCTCACCGACAGTAAACACTGAAGCTTTCTTT. The encoded protein is CASSPTVNTEAFF.

The rearrangement links TRBV15 to TRBJ2-1, with a tentative D call TRBD2 (6 bases). Germline V CDR1 and CDR2: LNHNV, YYDKDF (reference sequence). CDR3 size: 16 residues. Trimming took off 0 bases at V and 0 bases at J, with 9 bases between the two ends. In DNA form, the CDR3 reads TGTGCCACCAGCAGAGATTTGACTAGCTCCTACAATGAGCAGTTCTTC. This translates into CATSRDLTSSYNEQFF.

The DNA of the CDR3 is TGTGCCTGGAGGGTAGGGAACACTGAAGCTTTCTTT. Translating it yields CAWRVGNTEAFF. V gene TRBV30 combines with J gene TRBJ1-1, with D hard to call. The CDR3 loop spans 12 amino acids. The germline V and J ends were trimmed by 3 bases and 1 base, with 6 bases remaining between them. CDR1 is GTSNPN and CDR2 is SVGIG in the germline V gene (reference sequence).

The chain links TRBV5-1 to TRBJ1-1; 7 bases are a match to TRBD1. The V gene's germline CDR1 is SGHRS and CDR2 YFSETQ. Trimming at V came to 4 bases and at J to 1 base, leaving 7 bases not matched to a gene. The length of the CDR3 is 15 residues. The CDR3 nucleotides are TGCGCCAGCAGCGGAATACAGGGGCGGAACACTGAAGCTTTCTTT. It encodes CASSGIQGRNTEAFF.

The V call is TRBV15, the J call TRBJ1-3; no clear D gene. The CDR3 is 16 amino acids. CDR1 and CDR2 from the germline V gene are LNHNV and YYDKDF (reference sequence). Trimming took 0 bases from V and 0 from J, leaving 9 bases between them. The CDR3: CATSRDLSRSGNTIYF. The CDR3 bases are TGTGCCACCAGCAGAGATCTGAGCCGCTCTGGAAACACCATATATTTT.

V gene TRBV20-1 combines with J gene TRBJ2-1, with 7 bases fitting TRBD2. Germline CDR1 is DFQATT and CDR2 is SNEGSKA (reference sequence). Germline trimming cut 0 bases from V and 13 bases from J; bases unmatched to any gene: 3. The CDR3 is 11 amino acids. CDR3 protein: CSARDRLAQFF. CDR3 DNA: TGCAGTGCTAGAGATAGACTAGCACAGTTCTTC.